This TCR beta chain was documented in a study of Graves' ophthalmopathy and Graves' hyperthyroidism. There are many counts of this clonotype. As the template, RNA transcripts were used to amplify TCR beta CDR3 regions. An opening RT-PCR round employed HTBI primers and preceded a second-round multiplex PCR. One entry per CDR3 protein results from TCRdb running MiXCR on the multiplex PCR reads. The profile shows 680,000 or so distinct CDR3 sequences, about 20% of them singletons. The material sequenced was peripheral blood. This TCR came from a woman aged 18-35 years with stable Graves' hyperthyroidism. Some clones in this sample may be carry-over from other donors' samples.

The DNA of the CDR3 is TGTGCCAGCAGCTTAGGAGGGCCGGTCCAAGAGACCCAGTACTTC. It codes for CASSLGGPVQETQYF. This sequence joins TRBV7-6 and TRBJ2-5; D may be TRBD2 (5 bases). CDR1 is SGHVS and CDR2 is FNYEAQ in the germline V gene. The CDR3 length is 15 residues. V was trimmed by 1 base and J by 1 base, leaving 10 bases between them.